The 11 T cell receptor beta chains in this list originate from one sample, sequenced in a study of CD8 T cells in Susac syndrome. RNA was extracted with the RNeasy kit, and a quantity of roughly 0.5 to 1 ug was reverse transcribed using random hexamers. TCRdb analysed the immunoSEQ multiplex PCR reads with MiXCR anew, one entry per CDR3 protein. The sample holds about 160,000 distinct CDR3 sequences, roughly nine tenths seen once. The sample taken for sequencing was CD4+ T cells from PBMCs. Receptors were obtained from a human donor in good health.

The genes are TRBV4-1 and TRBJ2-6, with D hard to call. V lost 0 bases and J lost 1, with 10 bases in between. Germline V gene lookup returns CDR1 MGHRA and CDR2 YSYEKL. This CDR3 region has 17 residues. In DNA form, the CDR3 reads TGCGCCAGCAGCCAAGATTCATGGGGTTCTGGGGCCAACGTCCTGACTTTC. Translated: CASSQDSWGSGANVLTF.

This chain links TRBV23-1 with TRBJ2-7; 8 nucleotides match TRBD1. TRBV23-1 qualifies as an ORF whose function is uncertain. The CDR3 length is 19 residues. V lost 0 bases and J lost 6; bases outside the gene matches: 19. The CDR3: CASSQSGAGGEETTGEQYF. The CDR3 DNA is TGCGCCAGCAGTCAATCGGGGGCAGGGGGCGAAGAGACGACTGGCGAGCAGTACTTC.

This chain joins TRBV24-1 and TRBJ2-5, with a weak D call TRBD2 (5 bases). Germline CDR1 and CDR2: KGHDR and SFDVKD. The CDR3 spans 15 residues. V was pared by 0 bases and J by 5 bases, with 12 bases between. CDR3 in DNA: TGTGCCACCAGTGATTTGAACGGGAACGGGGAGACCCAGTACTTC. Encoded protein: CATSDLNGNGETQYF.

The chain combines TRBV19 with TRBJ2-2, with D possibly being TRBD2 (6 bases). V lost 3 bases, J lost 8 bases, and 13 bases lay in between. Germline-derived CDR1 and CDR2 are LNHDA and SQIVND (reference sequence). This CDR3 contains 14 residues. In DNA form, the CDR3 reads TGTGCCAGTAGTATTGTGACGGGAGCTGGGGAGCTGTTTTTT. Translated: CASSIVTGAGELFF. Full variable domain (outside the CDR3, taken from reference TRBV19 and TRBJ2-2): DGGITQSPKYLFRKEGQNVTLSCEQNLNHDAMYWYRQDPGQGLRLIYYSQIVNDFQKGDIAEGYSVSREKKESFPLTVTSAQKNPTAFYLCASSIVTGAGELFFGEGSRLTVL.

The CDR3 DNA reads as TGTGCCAGTAGAGGGGAAAACGAGCAGTACTTC. It translates to CASRGENEQYF. The chain joins TRBV19 to TRBJ2-7; D may be TRBD1 (5 bases). Trimming shortened V by 6 bases and J by 5 bases, and 8 bases separated the two germline ends. CDR3 size: 11 residues. Germline V gene data show CDR1 as LNHDA and CDR2 as SQIVND (reference sequence).

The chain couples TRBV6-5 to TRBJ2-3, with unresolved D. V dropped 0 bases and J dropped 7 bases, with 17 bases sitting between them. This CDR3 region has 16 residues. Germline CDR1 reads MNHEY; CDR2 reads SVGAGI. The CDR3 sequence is CASSYSAQRSRHTQYF. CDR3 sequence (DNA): TGTGCCAGCAGTTACTCCGCTCAGAGATCAAGACATACGCAGTATTTT.

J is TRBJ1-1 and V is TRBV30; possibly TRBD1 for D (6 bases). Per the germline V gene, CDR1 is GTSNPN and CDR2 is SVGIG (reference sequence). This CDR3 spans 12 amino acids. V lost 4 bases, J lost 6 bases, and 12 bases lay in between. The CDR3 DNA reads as TGTGCCTGGACCCGACAGGTTGCTGAAGCTTTCTTT. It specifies CAWTRQVAEAFF.

CDR3 region: CASSKERDTEAFF. CDR3 nucleotide sequence: TGTGCCAGCAGCAAGGAAAGGGACACTGAAGCTTTCTTT. The chain employs TRBV12-3 or TRBV12-4 and TRBJ1-1; D gene unclear. Trimming removed 6 bases from V and 3 bases from J, with 11 bases in between. The CDR3 runs 13 residues.

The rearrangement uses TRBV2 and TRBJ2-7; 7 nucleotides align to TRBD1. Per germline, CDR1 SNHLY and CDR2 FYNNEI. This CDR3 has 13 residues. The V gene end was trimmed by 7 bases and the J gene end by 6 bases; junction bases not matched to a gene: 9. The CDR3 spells CASKRQGRLEQYF. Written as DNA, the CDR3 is TGTGCCAGCAAGAGACAGGGACGGCTCGAGCAGTACTTC.

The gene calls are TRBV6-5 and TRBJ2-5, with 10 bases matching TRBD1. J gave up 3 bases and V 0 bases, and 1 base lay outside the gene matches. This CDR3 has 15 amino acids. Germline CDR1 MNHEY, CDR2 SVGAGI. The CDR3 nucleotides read TGTGCCAGCAGTTACTCGACAGGGGGCAAAGAGACCCAGTACTTC. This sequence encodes CASSYSTGGKETQYF.

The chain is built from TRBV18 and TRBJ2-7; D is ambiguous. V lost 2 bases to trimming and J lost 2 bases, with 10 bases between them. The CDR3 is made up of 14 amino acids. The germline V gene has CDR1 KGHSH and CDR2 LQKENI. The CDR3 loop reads CASSPVEAAYEQYF. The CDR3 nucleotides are TGTGCCAGCTCACCAGTCGAAGCTGCCTACGAGCAGTACTTC. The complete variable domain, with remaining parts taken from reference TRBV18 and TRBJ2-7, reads NAGVMQNPRHLVRRRGQEARLRCSPMKGHSHVYWYRQLPEEGLKFMVYLQKENIIDESGMPKERFSAEFPKEGPSILRIQQVVRGDSAAYFCASSPVEAAYEQYFGPGTRLTVT.